These T cell receptor beta chains were read from a single sample in a study of tumor-infiltrating lymphocytes in primary liver carcinoma. TCRdb re-called the multiplex PCR reads with MiXCR, one entry per CDR3 protein. The table has about 22,000 distinct CDR3 sequences, more than 75% seen once; the top ten hold less than 40%. Sequenced material: liver tumor tissue from sampling region 2. These receptors came from a woman aged 25-40 years with primary liver carcinoma and hepatitis B virus infection. Each CDR3 is given without its conserved first and last residue. The order of the fields is J gene, V gene, CDR3 protein.

>TRBJ1-1|TRBV9
ASSVANSDTEAF
>TRBJ2-7|TRBV7-6
ASSLEDRAFPYEQY
>TRBJ2-7|TRBV11-2
ASIFPAEYEQY
>TRBJ2-5|TRBV10-3
DIRESATRQETQY
>TRBJ2-1|TRBV11-2
ASSLVIRGEHEQF
>TRBJ2-5|TRBV10-3
AISEPATRQETQY
>TRBJ1-2|TRBV5-6
ASSFRKNYGNA
>TRBJ2-4|TRBV11-3
DSGLTGTGYGIQY
>TRBJ2-2|TRBV6-5
ASSPRTGFTGGLL
>TRBJ2-2|TRBV28
AISLSGSGELL
>TRBJ2-1|TRBV11-2
ASSLPGLWDNEQF
>TRBJ2-5|TRBV6-5
AGSTGRELTQY
>TRBJ2-5|TRBV12-3/TRBV12-4
AGDTYPRSEETQY
>TRBJ2-1|TRBV19
ASSPGTSGYNERF
>TRBJ1-2|TRBV5-4
GSGLGWQANYGYT
>TRBJ1-2|TRBV6-6
ASSIMAFRGYT
>TRBJ1-2|TRBV6-5
TSIYNGQGSGYT
>TRBJ2-3|TRBV7-2
ASSDGISGSYTQY
>TRBJ2-1|TRBV11-3
ASSLGVSNNEQF
>TRBJ2-1|TRBV13
ASTPGQGPWNEQF
>TRBJ2-3|TRBV5-4
ANSIDGRPPPTDTQY
>TRBJ2-2|TRBV11-3
VSSLRRTSVRAGKGGELF
>TRBJ2-3|TRBV4-3
ASSQSVWLGDPIDTQY
>TRBJ1-5|TRBV9
ANSEGVGQPQH
>TRBJ2-7|TRBV7-9
ACRSHATSYEQY
>TRBJ2-1|TRBV13
VSNTGISGAYNGQF
>TRBJ1-2|TRBV5-4
TSSTFHGYGYT
>TRBJ2-7|TRBV12-3/TRBV12-4
AGSFNYGYGQY
>TRBJ2-3|TRBV6-1
ANGREGATDTQY
>TRBJ2-7|TRBV4-3
ASSQDIHGLTYVQY
>TRBJ1-4|TRBV11-2
TSSPWEGKLF
>TRBJ2-7|TRBV11-1
ASGIATASYEQY
>TRBJ1-2|TRBV11-2
DSSPRGGDWSYDYT
>TRBJ2-2|TRBV11-1
ASRPSLDTGELF
>TRBJ1-1|TRBV7-9
ASSFRQGTEAF
>TRBJ2-7|TRBV7-2
ASSLALVGVGCEQY
>TRBJ2-3|TRBV5-4
ASSVDGHPPSTDTQY
>TRBJ1-5|TRBV11-2
VSRLEPSPFQPQH
>TRBJ2-2|TRBV11-3
ARSLRRTSGRTGKGGELF
>TRBJ2-1|TRBV5-8
ALGPFDEQF
>TRBJ2-7|TRBV6-6
TCRPGGTYEQY
>TRBJ2-1|TRBV4-3
TSGHTELVNEQF
>TRBJ2-1|TRBV5-6
TSSPQWYNVQL
>TRBJ2-3|TRBV6-6
TSTYQTGPRRTDTQY
>TRBJ1-4|TRBV4-3
ASNTHRDANEKLF
>TRBJ2-1|TRBV10-3
AISETMAVSVYNEQF
>TRBJ2-5|TRBV29-1
NLETGRGVRETQY
>TRBJ2-1|TRBV10-3
AISPTAIRDEQF
>TRBJ2-2|TRBV13
ASSFKTANTGDLF
>TRBJ1-2|TRBV6-5
ASSYNGQCSGYY